Listed here are 4 T cell receptor beta chains from one sample, sequenced in a study of T-cell reconstitution after alpha-beta-depleted transplantation in children. Molecular barcoding with unique molecular identifiers was used for the TCRbeta library. Via MiXCR, TCRdb re-called the PCR reads, giving one row per CDR3 protein. Of approximately 250,000 distinct CDR3 sequences in the sample, roughly 25% were seen once. The input for sequencing was PBMCs, taken before TCRalphabeta/CD19-depleted stem cell transplant. These receptors originate from a girl between 2 and 10 years old with Fanconi anemia, due to receive a stem cell transplant.

This clonotype was found many times. This chain links TRBV28 with TRBJ1-5; maybe TRBD1 (6 bases). Trimming took 8 bases from V and 3 from J, leaving 8 bases between them. The germline V gene encodes CDR1 MDHEN and CDR2 SYDVKM. The CDR3 totals 12 residues. CDR3: CASQGFNQPQHF. In DNA, the CDR3 is TGTGCCAGCCAGGGGTTCAATCAGCCCCAGCATTTT.

Ten or more counts support this clonotype. The V gene is TRBV4-1, the J gene TRBJ1-1; D is ambiguous. Germline V gene lookup returns CDR1 MGHRA and CDR2 YSYEKL. The ends were cut back, 3 bases at V and 3 bases at J, with 14 bases in the middle. The CDR3 runs 15 residues. CDR3: CASSQTPQRYTEAFF. CDR3 sequence (DNA): TGCGCCAGCAGCCAGACTCCCCAACGATACACTGAAGCTTTCTTT.

This clonotype was picked up many times. V is TRBV29-1 and J is TRBJ1-2; possibly TRBD1 for D (6 bases). The CDR3 sequence is 13 residues long. From germline, CDR1 is SQVTM and CDR2 ANQGSEA. V was shortened by 3 bases and J by 7 bases, with 15 bases between the two germline ends. The DNA of the CDR3 is TGCAGCGTTGAGGAACAGGGATACGGTGGCTACACCTTC. It encodes CSVEEQGYGGYTF.

This clonotype has a count of ten or more. The V gene is TRBV2, the J gene TRBJ1-2; no clear D gene. CDR3 size: 11 residues. Trimming took off 7 bases at V and 8 bases at J, with 11 bases between the two ends. Germline CDR1 and CDR2: SNHLY and FYNNEI. The CDR3 DNA follows: TGTGCCAGCATCAAGGCCGGCGGCTACACCTTC. Its translation is CASIKAGGYTF.